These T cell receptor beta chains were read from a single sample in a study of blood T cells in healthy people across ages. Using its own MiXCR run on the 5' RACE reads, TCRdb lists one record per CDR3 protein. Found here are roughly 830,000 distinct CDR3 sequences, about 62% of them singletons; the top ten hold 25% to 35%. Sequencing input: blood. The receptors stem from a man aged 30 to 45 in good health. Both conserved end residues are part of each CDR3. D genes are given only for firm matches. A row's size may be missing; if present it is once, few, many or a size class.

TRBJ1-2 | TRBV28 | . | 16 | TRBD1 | TGTGCCAGCAGAGCTATCGACAGGGGCTATAACTATGGCTACACCTTC | CASRAIDRGYNYGYTF
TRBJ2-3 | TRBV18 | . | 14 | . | TGTGCCAGCTCACCTGGAGGGGGGTTGGATACGCAGTATTTT | CASSPGGGLDTQYF
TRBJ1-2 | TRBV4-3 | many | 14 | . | TGCGCCAGCAGCCAAGATGGGCAGACTTCTGGCTACACCTTC | CASSQDGQTSGYTF
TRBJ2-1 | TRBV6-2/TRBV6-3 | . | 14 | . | TGTGCCAGCACCCGACAGGGAGGGGACAATGAGCAGTTCTTC | CASTRQGGDNEQFF
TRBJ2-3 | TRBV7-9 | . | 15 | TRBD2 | TGTGCCAGCAGCCCGGACGGGGGGGTCTCAGATACGCAGTATTTT | CASSPDGGVSDTQYF
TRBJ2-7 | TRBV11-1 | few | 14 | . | TGTGCCAGCAGCTTAGCGGGTAACTCCCGCGAGCAGTACTTC | CASSLAGNSREQYF
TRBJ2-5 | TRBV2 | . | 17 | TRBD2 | TGTGCCAGCACGTCGGTATCCGAGCGGGGGGGCCAGTGGGCCCAGTACTTC | CASTSVSERGGQWAQYF
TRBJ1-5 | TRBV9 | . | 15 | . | TGTGCCAGCAGCGTAGGGTCCCATAGCAATCAGCCCCAGCATTTT | CASSVGSHSNQPQHF
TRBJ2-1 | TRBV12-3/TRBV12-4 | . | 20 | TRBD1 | TGTGCCAGCAGTATAAGGTGGGGTGCGCGACAGGGAACCTCCTACAATGAGCAGTTCTTC | CASSIRWGARQGTSYNEQFF
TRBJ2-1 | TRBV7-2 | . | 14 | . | TGTGCCAGCAGCTTTCCTTTAGAACCAAATGAGCAGTTCTTC | CASSFPLEPNEQFF
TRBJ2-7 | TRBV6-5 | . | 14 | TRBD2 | TGTGCCAGCAGTCTCGCTAGCGGCTACTACGAGCAGTACTTC | CASSLASGYYEQYF
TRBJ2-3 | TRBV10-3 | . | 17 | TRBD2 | TGTGCCATCAGTGAAAACCGAGGACTAGCGGGATCAGATACGCAGTATTTT | CAISENRGLAGSDTQYF
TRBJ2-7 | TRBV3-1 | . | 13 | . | TGTGCCAGCAGCCACCCCTACCCCTACGAGCAGTACTTC | CASSHPYPYEQYF
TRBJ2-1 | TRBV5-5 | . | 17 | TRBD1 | TGTGCCAGCAGTTTGCCGAACCGGGACAGGGGTCCGAATGAGCAGTTCTTC | CASSLPNRDRGPNEQFF
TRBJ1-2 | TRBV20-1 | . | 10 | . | TGCAGTGCTGCGTACTATGGCTACACCTTC | CSAAYYGYTF
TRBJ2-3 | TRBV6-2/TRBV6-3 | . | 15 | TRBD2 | TGTGCCAGCAGTCCTGGGGGACTAGCGTCAGATACGCAGTATTTT | CASSPGGLASDTQYF
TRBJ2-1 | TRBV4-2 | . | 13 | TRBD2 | TGTGCCAGCAGCCACGGACTAGCGGATGAGCAGTTCTTC | CASSHGLADEQFF
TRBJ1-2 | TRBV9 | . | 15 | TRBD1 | TGTGCCAGCAGCACCCTCGGACAGGGGAACTATGGCTACACCTTC | CASSTLGQGNYGYTF
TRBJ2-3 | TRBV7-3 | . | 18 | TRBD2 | TGTGCCAGCACCCAAGGGACTAGTAGTCGAGACGTCACGGATACGCAGTATTTT | CASTQGTSSRDVTDTQYF
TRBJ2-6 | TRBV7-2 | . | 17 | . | TGTGCCAACAGCTTAGGGACGGCCGTGTCTGGGGCCAACGTCCTGACTTTC | CANSLGTAVSGANVLTF
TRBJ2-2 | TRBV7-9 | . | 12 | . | TGTGCCAGCAGTAGTCGGGCGGGGGAGCTGTTTTTT | CASSSRAGELFF
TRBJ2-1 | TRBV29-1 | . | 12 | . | TGCAGCGTTGGCAGGGGCCAGGGTGAGCAGTTCTTC | CSVGRGQGEQFF
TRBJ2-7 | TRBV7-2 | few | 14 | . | TGTGCCAGCAGCTTAGGGGACCCGTCCTACGAGCAGTACTTC | CASSLGDPSYEQYF
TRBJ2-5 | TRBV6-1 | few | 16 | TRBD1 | TGTGCCAGCAGTGTTGAGGGCAGGGGGCATCGGGAGACCCAGTACTTC | CASSVEGRGHRETQYF
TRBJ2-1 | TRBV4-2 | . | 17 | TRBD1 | TGTGCCAGCAGCCAAGGGGGACAGATAGAAATACAAGAGACCCAGTTCTTC | CASSQGGQIEIQETQFF
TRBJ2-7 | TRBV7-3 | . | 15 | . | TGTGCCAGCAGCTTAACGGCCGGAAGAACCTACGAGCAGTACTTC | CASSLTAGRTYEQYF
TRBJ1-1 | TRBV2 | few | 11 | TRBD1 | TGTGCCAGCATAAAGGACAGGGAAGGTTTCTTT | CASIKDREGFF
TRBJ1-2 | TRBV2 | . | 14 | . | TGTGCCAGCGCCCCAACTAGGGACTTCTATGGCTACACCTTC | CASAPTRDFYGYTF
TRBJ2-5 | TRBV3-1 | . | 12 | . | TGTGCCAGCAGCCAAGATAGGGAGACCCGGTACTTC | CASSQDRETRYF
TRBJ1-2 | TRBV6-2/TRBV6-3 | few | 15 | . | TGTGCCAGCAGGCCCGAGGGGGACTCGTACTATGGCTACACCTTC | CASRPEGDSYYGYTF
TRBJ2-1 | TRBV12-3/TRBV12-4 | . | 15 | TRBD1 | TGTGCCAGCAGACCAGGACAGGGAAGTTCCAATGAGCAGTTCTTC | CASRPGQGSSNEQFF
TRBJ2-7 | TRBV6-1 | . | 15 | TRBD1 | TGTGCCAGCAGTCCAACAGGGGCCTCCTCCTACGAGCAGTACTTC | CASSPTGASSYEQYF
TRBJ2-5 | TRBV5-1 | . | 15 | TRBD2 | TGCGCCAGCAGCCTACTGACTAGCGGGGAAGAGACCCAGTACTTC | CASSLLTSGEETQYF
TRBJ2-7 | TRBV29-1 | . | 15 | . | TGCAGCGCCCTATACAGGGACCTTAGCTCCTACGAGCAGTACTTC | CSALYRDLSSYEQYF